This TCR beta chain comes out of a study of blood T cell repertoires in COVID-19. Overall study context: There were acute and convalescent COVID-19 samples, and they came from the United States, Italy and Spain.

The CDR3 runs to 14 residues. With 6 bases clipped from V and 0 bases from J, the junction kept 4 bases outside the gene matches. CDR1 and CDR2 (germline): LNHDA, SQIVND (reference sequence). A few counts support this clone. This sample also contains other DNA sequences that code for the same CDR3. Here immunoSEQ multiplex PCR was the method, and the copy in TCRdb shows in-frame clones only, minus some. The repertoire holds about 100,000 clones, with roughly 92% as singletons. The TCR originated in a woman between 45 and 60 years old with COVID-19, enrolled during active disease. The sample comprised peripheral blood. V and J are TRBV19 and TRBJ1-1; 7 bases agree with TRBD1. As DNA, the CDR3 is TGTGCCAGTAGCAGACAGGGCCTGAACACTGAAGCTTTCTTT. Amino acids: CASSRQGLNTEAFF.